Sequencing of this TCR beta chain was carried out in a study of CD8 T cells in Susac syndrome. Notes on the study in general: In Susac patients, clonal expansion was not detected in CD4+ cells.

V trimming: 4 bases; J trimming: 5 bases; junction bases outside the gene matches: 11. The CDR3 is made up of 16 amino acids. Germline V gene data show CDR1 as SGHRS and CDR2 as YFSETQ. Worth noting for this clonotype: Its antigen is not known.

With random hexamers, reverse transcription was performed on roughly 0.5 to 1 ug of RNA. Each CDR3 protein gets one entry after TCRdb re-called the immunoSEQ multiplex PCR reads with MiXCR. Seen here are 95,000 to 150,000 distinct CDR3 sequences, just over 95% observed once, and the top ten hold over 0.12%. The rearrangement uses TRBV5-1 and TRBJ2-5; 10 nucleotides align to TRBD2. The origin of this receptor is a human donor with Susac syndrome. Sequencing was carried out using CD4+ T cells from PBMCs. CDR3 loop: CASSQNGLAVKETQYF. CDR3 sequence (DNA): TGCGCCAGCAGCCAAAACGGACTAGCGGTCAAGGAGACCCAGTACTTC.